This T cell receptor beta chain was captured in a study of control samples from healthy donors and cancer patients. V dropped 0 bases and J dropped 5 bases, with 13 bases sitting between them. Per the germline V gene, CDR1 is ENHRY and CDR2 is SYGVKD. The CDR3 is 15 amino acids. Sequencing used immunoSEQ multiplex PCR; TCRdb keeps in-frame clones, though not all of them. The sample lists 100,000 to 150,000 clones, under 95% occurring once. This sequence was found in a man younger than 30 in good health. J is TRBJ1-2 and V is TRBV10-3; no definite D call. Sequencing was performed on blood. In nucleotides, the CDR3 is TGTGCCATCAGTGAGTCGGGAAAAGAATATTATGGCTACACCTTC. This gives the protein CAISESGKEYYGYTF.